This T cell receptor beta chain appears in the sequencing data of a study of identical twins. Overall study findings and caveats: Abundant beta clonotypes from cord blood had fewer insertions, unlike memory repertoires, which showed none.

This clonotype was counted only a few times. Its antigen is unknown. Template switching added a universal primer site, and cDNA bore unique molecular identifiers. TCRdb analysed the 5' RACE reads with MiXCR anew, one entry per CDR3 protein. The sample lists under 1 million distinct CDR3 sequences; roughly 12% were seen once. This CDR3 comprises 12 residues. V was shortened by 4 bases and J by 8 bases, with 11 bases between the two germline ends. Germline V gene sequence: CDR1 SGHNT, CDR2 YENEEA. These data also featured in a second study, about yellow fever vaccine responses in identical twins. This second report adds: Twins reportedly appeared to share part of their vaccine T cell response while keeping part individual.

J is TRBJ1-2 and V is TRBV11-3; D is undetermined. The receptor was derived from a woman in her late teens or twenties in good health. The specimen was PBMCs. CDR3 DNA: TGTGCCAGCAGCTCAAGTGGCGTCGGCTACACCTTC. This sequence encodes CASSSSGVGYTF.